This T cell receptor beta chain comes out of a study of HIV-infected patients and healthy controls. TCRdb ran MiXCR on the 5' RACE reads and lists one entry per CDR3 protein. The repertoire consists of tens of thousands of distinct CDR3 sequences, with roughly a sixth occurring once and the leading ten covering approximately 5%. This clonotype has a handful of counts. Germline trimming cut 3 bases from V and 3 bases from J; bases unmatched to any gene: 6. This CDR3 has 18 amino acids. In germline, CDR1 is SGHRS, CDR2 YFSETQ. The sample was CD4+ T cells from blood. The gene calls are TRBV5-1 and TRBJ2-1; 16 bases align to TRBD2. The clonotype comes from a human donor in good health. The CDR3 spells CASSWGLAGGLNYNEQFF. The CDR3 DNA reads as TGCGCCAGCAGCTGGGGACTAGCGGGAGGGCTAAACTACAATGAGCAGTTCTTC.